The present TCR beta chain was sequenced within a study of T cells in Graves' hyperthyroidism and ophthalmopathy. Study background: Blood was drawn when the patient was first diagnosed and still untreated. Study results and limitations: Ophthalmopathy prediction by the model preceded onset by a median roughly 6 months. Most clonotypes expanded in the thyroid (above 0.001) were also present in blood.

The source material, RNA transcripts, was used to amplify TCR beta CDR3 regions. HTBI primers were the set used in a first-round RT-PCR of the TCR CDR3. MiXCR was run by TCRdb on the multiplex PCR reads, yielding one entry per CDR3 protein. The top ten hold 28% of the sample, which has fewer than 400,000 distinct CDR3 sequences, more than 13% seen once. CDR1 is GTSNPN and CDR2 is SVGIG in the germline V gene (reference sequence). V lost 2 bases and J lost 7, with 12 bases in between. CDR3 length: 13 residues. This clonotype has a count of ten or more. The antigen remains undetermined. Diagnosis relied on clinical symptoms, serum thyroxine and TRAb, thyroid ultrasound and orbital computed tomography.

Sequencing was done on a sample of blood. The chain employs TRBV30 and TRBJ1-5; D is perhaps TRBD1 (6 bases). This TCR derives from a man in his forties or fifties with Graves' ophthalmopathy. For the CDR3, the DNA is TGTGCCTGGAGTCCCAACGACAGGCAGCCCCAGCATTTT. It specifies CAWSPNDRQPQHF.